These 20 T cell receptor beta chains came from one sample sequenced in a study of T cells after yellow fever vaccination. TCRdb called the 5' RACE reads again in MiXCR, with one record for every CDR3 protein. The table includes 300,000 or so distinct CDR3 sequences, 3% to 4.5% detected once. Here the sequenced sample was PBMCs, taken 5 days after the yellow fever booster vaccination. The receptors originated from a man between 18 and 35 years old who received the YFV17D yellow fever vaccine.

The chain recombines TRBV19 with TRBJ1-5; D is unclear. Trimming left V 3 bases short and J 6 bases short, with 12 bases between. This CDR3 has 14 residues. CDR1 is LNHDA and CDR2 is SQIVND in the germline V gene (reference sequence). The CDR3 DNA is TGTGCCAGTAGTATGGGTCCGACGACTCAGCCCCAGCATTTT. This sequence encodes CASSMGPTTQPQHF. The complete variable domain, with remaining parts taken from reference TRBV19 and TRBJ1-5, reads DGGITQSPKYLFRKEGQNVTLSCEQNLNHDAMYWYRQDPGQGLRLIYYSQIVNDFQKGDIAEGYSVSREKKESFPLTVTSAQKNPTAFYLCASSMGPTTQPQHFGDGTRLSIL.

This clonotype has a count of ten or more. The chain recombines TRBV3-1 with TRBJ2-5; no definite D call. Trimming pared 0 bases from V and 1 base from J, leaving 9 bases between. CDR1 is LGHDT, CDR2 YNNKEL, per germline (reference sequence). This CDR3 spans 15 amino acids. The CDR3 spells CASSQDPSSQETQYF. The DNA of the CDR3 is TGTGCCAGCAGCCAAGATCCGTCATCCCAAGAGACCCAGTACTTC.

A word on this clonotype: At one end, the junction sequence differs from germline, possibly due to a read error. This chain links TRBV9 with TRBJ2-2; weak D call: TRBD2 (5 bases). The germline CDR1 and CDR2 sequences are SGDLS and YYNGEE. The CDR3 runs to 15 residues. The DNA of the CDR3 is TGTGCCAGCGGCGTAGAGACTATCAACACCGGGGAGCTGTTTTTT. It encodes CASGVETINTGELFF. Combining the CDR3 with reference TRBV9 and TRBJ2-2 gives the whole variable domain DSGVTQTPKHLITATGQRVTLRCSPRSGDLSVYWYQQSLDQGLQFLIQYYNGEERAKGNILERFSAQQFPDLHSELNLSSLELGDSALYFCASGVETINTGELFFGEGSRLTVL.

V is TRBV20-1 and J is TRBJ2-1, with TRBD2 matching 11 bases. This CDR3 comprises 17 residues. V lost 7 bases, J lost 0 bases, and 11 bases stayed unmatched. CDR1 and CDR2 from the germline V gene are DFQATT and SNEGSKA (reference sequence). In DNA, the CDR3 is TGCAGTGTCCCTCTAGCGGGGGGTCAAAGCTCCTACAATGAGCAGTTCTTC. As protein: CSVPLAGGQSSYNEQFF.

The chain is built from TRBV6-5 and TRBJ1-2, with TRBD1 as a possible D gene (6 bases). The V end lost 2 bases, the J end lost 5 bases, and 12 bases lay between the germline ends. The CDR3 sequence is 14 residues long. The germline V gene encodes CDR1 MNHEY and CDR2 SVGAGI. The CDR3 DNA reads TGTGCCAGCAGTTACGACAGGAGATCTTATGGCTACACCTTC. Translation gives CASSYDRRSYGYTF.

This clonotype was picked up many times. The chain couples TRBV28 to TRBJ2-5, with D perhaps being TRBD1 or TRBD2 (5 bases each). The CDR3 is made up of 14 amino acids. In germline, CDR1 is MDHEN, CDR2 SYDVKM. V was clipped by 3 bases and J by 1 base, with 9 bases between them. The CDR3 DNA is TGTGCCAGCAGTTTTCTGGGGGTCCAAGAGACCCAGTACTTC. Amino acid sequence: CASSFLGVQETQYF.

This clonotype was counted between two and nine times. The chain carries TRBV7-2 and TRBJ2-3; no clear D. CDR3 length: 14 amino acids. V was pared by 5 bases and J by 2 bases, with 11 bases between. Looked up from germline, CDR1 is SGHTA and CDR2 is FQGNSA. The CDR3 bases are TGTGCCAGCAGCCCCGAGAGTACCACAGATACGCAGTATTTT. Translated, it gives CASSPESTTDTQYF.

This clonotype was picked up many times. This chain uses TRBV5-1 with TRBJ2-1; D not resolved. The CDR3 has 14 residues. Germline V gene data show CDR1 as SGHRS and CDR2 as YFSETQ. Between the trimmed V and J ends, which lost 4 bases and 7 bases, there was a span of 15 bases. In nucleotides, the CDR3 is TGCGCCAGCAGCCATAGATTCGACGGGAATGAGCAGTTCTTC. This sequence encodes CASSHRFDGNEQFF.

In its sample, this clonotype was seen many times. The rearrangement joins TRBV6-5 to TRBJ1-1; D is possibly TRBD1 (5 bases). Germline CDR1 is MNHEY and CDR2 is SVGAGI. The CDR3 has 15 amino acids. V was clipped by 3 bases and J by 3 bases, with 14 bases between them. This CDR3 is CASSYSPPRDTEAFF. CDR3 nucleotide sequence: TGTGCCAGCAGTTATTCTCCCCCCAGGGACACTGAAGCTTTCTTT.

This chain joins TRBV10-3 and TRBJ1-2, with D unresolved. Germline CDR1 is ENHRY and CDR2 is SYGVKD. CDR3 length equals 15 residues. Trimming took off 0 bases at V and 4 bases at J, with 12 bases between the two ends. CDR3 amino acids: CAISESKAGSYGYTF. CDR3 bases: TGTGCCATCAGTGAGTCTAAAGCCGGTAGCTATGGCTACACCTTC.

This clonotype has a handful of counts. This chain connects TRBV5-1 to TRBJ1-2, with D unclear. Per the germline V gene, CDR1 is SGHRS and CDR2 is YFSETQ. The CDR3 is made up of 13 amino acids. V shed 0 bases and J shed 2 bases, with 5 bases lying between them. CDR3 residues: CASSLEANYGYTF. CDR3 DNA: TGCGCCAGCAGCTTGGAAGCGAACTATGGCTACACCTTC.

The chain joins TRBV7-9 to TRBJ1-6; D is undetermined. This CDR3 is built from 16 residues. Germline V gene sequence: CDR1 SEHNR, CDR2 FQNEAQ (reference sequence). The ends were cut back, 4 bases at V and 13 bases at J, with 23 bases in the middle. The CDR3 protein is CASSSRHGQIVGPLHF. Here the CDR3 DNA reads TGTGCCAGCAGCTCTAGACACGGCCAGATCGTTGGGCCCCTCCACTTT.

This clonotype was detected many times. The CDR3 DNA reads TGCGCCAGCAGCGAAGAGGGGGCAATTCCTTCTCGTGAGACCCAGTACTTC. Protein: CASSEEGAIPSRETQYF. This chain uses TRBV5-1 with TRBJ2-5; 7 nucleotides match TRBD1. The CDR3 extends over 17 amino acids. Looked up from germline, CDR1 is SGHRS and CDR2 is YFSETQ. V was clipped by 4 bases and J by 5 bases; unmatched bases: 17.

At least ten counts were recorded for this clonotype. The chain employs TRBV7-2 and TRBJ2-4; 10 bases align to TRBD1. After removal of 3 bases from V and 6 bases from J, the junction contained 5 bases not matched to a gene. The CDR3 extends over 15 amino acids. Germline assignment: CDR1 SGHTA and CDR2 FQGNSA. The CDR3: CASSFAGTGVNIQYF. CDR3 nucleotides: TGTGCCAGCAGCTTCGCCGGGACAGGGGTAAACATTCAGTACTTC.

This clonotype occurred many times. The chain is built from TRBV7-2 and TRBJ1-1; D is perhaps TRBD1 (6 bases). The CDR3 has 12 amino acids. Germline CDR1 is SGHTA and CDR2 is FQGNSA. With 4 bases removed from V and 6 bases from J, the gap between germline ends came to 9 bases. The CDR3 DNA follows: TGTGCCAGCAGCTGGGACACGTCTGAAGCTTTCTTT. It yields the protein CASSWDTSEAFF.

The table lists this clonotype with a few counts. This chain uses TRBV9 with TRBJ1-1; D may be TRBD1 (5 bases). The V gene lost 0 bases and the J gene lost 6 bases, with 15 bases spanning the gap. Germline CDR1 and CDR2: SGDLS and YYNGEE. The CDR3 runs to 15 residues. DNA for the CDR3: TGTGCCAGCAGCGTAGTCGTGGGGGGGATGGCTGAAGCTTTCTTT. Amino acids: CASSVVVGGMAEAFF.

This clonotype was counted only a few times. This sequence joins TRBV9 and TRBJ1-6, with D perhaps matching TRBD1 (5 bases). Germline CDR1 and CDR2: SGDLS and YYNGEE. The length of the CDR3 is 15 residues. V was trimmed by 4 bases and J by 9 bases, leaving 17 bases between them. The CDR3 bases are TGTGCCAGCAGCAACTTACAGGCGCATGGTTCACCCCTCCACTTT. Amino acids: CASSNLQAHGSPLHF.

The chain uses TRBV5-1 and TRBJ2-3, with unresolved D. V shed 2 bases and J shed 4 bases, with 11 bases lying between them. CDR3 size: 14 residues. Germline CDR1 SGHRS, CDR2 YFSETQ. The CDR3 DNA is TGCGCCAGCAGCTTCCAGTTCTTGCCAGATACGCAGTATTTT. Translated, it gives CASSFQFLPDTQYF.

V usage is TRBV2 and J usage is TRBJ1-3; a possible D gene is TRBD1 (5 bases). V was cut by 6 bases and J by 3 bases, with 21 bases left in between. This CDR3 has 17 amino acids. Germline V CDR1 and CDR2: SNHLY, FYNNEI. DNA for the CDR3: TGTGCCAGCAGCGGCCGGGGTGGAGGGACGAGTGGAAACACCATATATTTT. Its protein is CASSGRGGGTSGNTIYF. The whole variable domain, remainder taken from reference TRBV2 and TRBJ1-3, is EPEVTQTPSHQVTQMGQEVILRCVPISNHLYFYWYRQILGQKVEFLVSFYNNEISEKSEIFDDQFSVERPDGSNFTLKIRSTKLEDSAMYFCASSGRGGGTSGNTIYFGEGSWLTVV.

This clonotype was seen a handful of times. The V and J genes are TRBV12-3 or TRBV12-4 and TRBJ2-7, with TRBD1 matching 7 bases. The trim removed 5 bases at V and 4 bases at J, leaving 11 bases unmatched. The CDR3 covers 15 residues. In nucleotides, the CDR3 is TGTGCCAGCAGTCCCCAGGGACAGTCGGTGTACGAGCAGTACTTC. Its translation: CASSPQGQSVYEQYF.